This T cell receptor beta chain was captured by sequencing in a study of blood T cell repertoires in COVID-19 (TCRdb year 2020). In terms of the full investigation: The collaborator samples originated in the United States, Italy and Spain and spanned the acute and convalescent phases of COVID-19. The dataset comprised deeply sampled blood TCRbeta repertoires from subjects exposed to, actively infected with, or recovered from COVID-19. Where available, HLA class I and class II types were obtained from metadata supplied by the sample provider rather than from assay-based typing. Samples were obtained from the ongoing ImmuneRACE study (first 160 participants) and from about 1,300 subjects provided by 6 global collaborators. The prospective study material was composed of cDNA or gDNA derived from T cells, B-cell-depleted T cells, or PBMCs. The sample metadata nearly always contained a de-identified subject ID, COVID-19 status, age in years and sex. The repertoires were made available in a free public database intended to serve as a resource for research on the immune response to SARS-CoV-2. Study-wide conclusions, independent of this receptor: The amount of clinical and demographic metadata varied by source and participant and was provided uncurated.

Worth noting for this clone: This clone's antigen is unknown. No base quality values were provided; no much bigger clone lies one nucleotide off.

A second Seattle source provided samples from volunteer blood donors who had recovered from COVID-19. The collaborating institutions used their own protocols to collect whole blood in K2EDTA tubes. For TCRbeta analysis, collaborators shipped samples as frozen whole blood, isolated PBMCs, or DNA extracted from either of those sample types. TCRbeta CDR3 regions were amplified from genomic DNA using the immunoSEQ Assay, a bias-controlled multiplex PCR. In the original analysis: Within the assay, amplification of reference gene primers was used to estimate how many nucleated cells each sample contained. To quantify the absolute abundance of each unique TCRbeta CDR3 rearrangement, sequence reads were collapsed and filtered. For each sample, productive Simpson clonality was calculated by taking the square root of Simpson's diversity index across productive rearrangements. TCRdb took over this immuneACCESS table, retaining in-frame rearrangements with V and J assigned. Such tables are incomplete; in checked studies, under half of the missing clones stem from an unresolved V gene, and the remainder is unexplained. The D gene and trimming were derived from the DNA, and the V and J assignments and clone size from that table. Recorded for this sample are about 280,000 clones; more than 75% of them occurred a single time. Of the sample, 2.1% falls within the top ten clones.

The V end loses 4 bases and the J end loses 7 bases, and a stretch of 17 bases separates them. Measured from the cysteine to the phenylalanine, the CDR3 is 14 residues long. Only the CDR3 DNA is retained, 42 bases long and in frame from the first base. The germline V gene (reference sequence) supplies CDR1 SGHNT and CDR2 YYREEE. The chain uses TRBV5-4 and TRBJ2-5; TRBD1 might be the D gene, on 6 matching bases. This receptor was taken from a woman in her thirties who had recovered from COVID-19. The sequenced sample consisted of peripheral blood. The nucleotides read TGTGCCAGCAGCATTGATCAACAGGGATTGACCCAGTACTTC. Translated, it reads CASSIDQQGLTQYF.